This T cell receptor beta chain originates from a study of a mutant IDH1 vaccine in newly diagnosed glioma. Study at large: Participants attended visit V12, the safety follow-up, at week 35, and then attended visit V13 at week 47.

Some clones are missing from TCRdb's copy, which holds only in-frame ones; the method was immunoSEQ multiplex PCR. This table has about 55,000 clones, approximately 76% appearing once. This clone appeared once. Its antigen is currently unknown. Per the germline V gene, CDR1 is ENHRY and CDR2 is SYGVKD. The junction had 7 bases not matched to a gene; V was cut back by 5 bases and J by 7 bases. The length of the CDR3 is 14 residues. Regarding the study as a whole: Shifts in the top peripheral T cell clonotypes seemed unrelated to pseudoprogression.

Noted time point: week 47, end of study. Vaccine doses each comprised 300 ug of mutant IDH1 20-mer peptide, with topical imiquimod. The donors' diagnosis was new WHO grade 3 or 4 astrocytoma that was IDH1-mutant and ATRX-lost. This specimen consisted of PBMCs, obtained from a glioma patient whose treatment included an IDH1 peptide vaccine. V usage is TRBV10-3 and J usage is TRBJ2-4, with 8 bases lining up with TRBD2. The sequence was obtained from a woman between 40 and 50 years old with glioma. Some clones in this sample may be carry-over from other donors' samples. CDR3 DNA: TGTGCCATCAGTCTCGGGGGGGCTGTGAACATTCAGTACTTC. As protein: CAISLGGAVNIQYF.